A selection of T cell receptor beta chains follows, all from one sample in a study of technical replicates of blood from four donors. TCRdb's table, derived via immunoSEQ multiplex PCR, lists solely in-frame clones and lacks some. The profile shows about 58,000 clones, less than 95% of them singletons. Sequenced material: PBMCs. Every receptor here comes from a human donor in good health. Some clones in this sample may be carry-over from other donors' samples. Both conserved end residues are part of each CDR3. A D gene is named only where the DNA matches it firmly. Size is omitted from some rows. Given values are once, few, many or a class for expanded clones.

v_gene,d_gene,j_gene,abundance,CDR3aa,CDR3nt
TRBV5-1,TRBD1,TRBJ1-1,NA,CASSLVLRGQVNTEAFF,TGCGCCAGCAGCTTGGTATTGAGGGGGCAGGTGAACACTGAAGCTTTCTTT
TRBV5-4,TRBD1,TRBJ2-2,NA,CASSQFQGAGAGELFF,TGTGCCAGCAGCCAGTTTCAGGGGGCCGGGGCCGGGGAGCTGTTTTTT
TRBV7-2,TRBD2,TRBJ2-3,NA,CASSWVGTSVTDTQYF,TGTGCCAGCAGTTGGGTAGGGACTAGCGTAACAGATACGCAGTATTTT
TRBV4-3,TRBD2,TRBJ2-1,NA,CASSQVAGGGEQFF,TGCGCCAGCAGCCAAGTGGCGGGGGGGGGCGAGCAGTTCTTC
TRBV18,TRBD1,TRBJ1-1,NA,CASSQGQRNTEAFF,TGTGCCAGCTCACAGGGACAGAGGAACACTGAAGCTTTCTTT
TRBV6-5,NA,TRBJ2-5,NA,CASSLGTSSETQYF,TGTGCCAGCAGCTTGGGGACATCGTCCGAGACCCAGTACTTC
TRBV7-9,NA,TRBJ2-2,NA,CASSSRDQPGELFF,TGTGCCAGCAGCTCCCGGGATCAACCCGGGGAGCTGTTTTTT
TRBV18,NA,TRBJ1-2,NA,CASSPPSDSYGYTF,TGTGCCAGCTCACCACCTTCAGACAGCTATGGCTACACCTTC
TRBV10-3,NA,TRBJ1-2,NA,CASQGRGYTF,TGTGCCTCCCAGGGTCGAGGCTACACCTTC
TRBV9,NA,TRBJ2-4,once,CASNTKGGGRDIQYF,TGTGCCAGTAACACCAAGGGGGGGGGAAGGGACATTCAGTACTTC
TRBV11-1,TRBD2,TRBJ2-3,once,CASSPGLAKDTQYF,TGTGCCAGCAGCCCGGGACTAGCCAAAGATACGCAGTATTTT
TRBV5-1,TRBD2,TRBJ2-1,NA,CASSFTGGYNEQFF,TGCGCCAGCAGCTTCACGGGGGGCTACAATGAGCAGTTCTTC
TRBV29-1,NA,TRBJ2-1,NA,CSVGHGRGSNEQFF,TGCAGCGTTGGTCATGGAAGGGGGTCGAATGAGCAGTTCTTC
TRBV7-9,TRBD2,TRBJ2-7,NA,CASSSTSGRTGQYF,TGTGCCAGCAGCTCGACTAGCGGGAGGACTGGGCAGTACTTC
TRBV6-5,NA,TRBJ1-5,NA,CASSYSSGSNQPQHF,TGTGCCAGCAGTTACTCATCGGGGAGCAATCAGCCCCAGCATTTT
TRBV29-1,NA,TRBJ2-3,NA,CSGLERANADTQYF,TGCAGCGGCTTGGAGAGGGCCAACGCAGATACGCAGTATTTT
TRBV30,TRBD2,TRBJ2-1,NA,CAWRNGGRAIPHNEQFF,TGTGCCTGGAGAAATGGCGGGAGGGCCATCCCACATAATGAGCAGTTCTTC
TRBV6-5,NA,TRBJ1-5,NA,CASTEGPGGQPQHF,TGTGCCAGCACCGAAGGCCCAGGTGGCCAGCCCCAGCATTTT
TRBV6-4,TRBD2,TRBJ2-5,NA,CASSDGSGSFETQYF,TGTGCCAGCAGTGACGGTAGCGGGAGTTTTGAGACCCAGTACTTC
TRBV29-1,TRBD1,TRBJ1-1,NA,CSAKTGDTEAFF,TGCAGCGCCAAGACAGGGGACACTGAAGCTTTCTTT
TRBV7-2,TRBD1,TRBJ1-2,NA,CASSLSGTENYGYTF,TGTGCCAGCAGCTTATCCGGGACAGAGAACTATGGCTACACCTTC
TRBV4-3,TRBD2,TRBJ2-5,NA,CASSQELAGQETQYF,TGCGCCAGCAGCCAAGAACTAGCGGGGCAAGAGACCCAGTACTTC
TRBV13,TRBD2,TRBJ2-7,NA,CASSRGLAGGRTYEQYF,TGTGCCAGCAGCAGAGGACTAGCGGGGGGGAGGACCTACGAGCAGTACTTC
TRBV9,TRBD2,TRBJ2-5,NA,CASSVSGVARETQYF,TGTGCCAGCAGCGTAAGCGGGGTTGCGAGGGAGACCCAGTACTTC
TRBV9,NA,TRBJ2-1,NA,CASSPRVNEQFF,TGTGCCAGCAGCCCCCGGGTCAATGAGCAGTTCTTC
TRBV30,NA,TRBJ1-1,NA,CAWSVTAGTEAFF,TGTGCCTGGAGTGTAACAGCAGGGACTGAAGCTTTCTTT
TRBV7-9,NA,TRBJ2-1,NA,CASSRDSPREFF,TGTGCCAGCAGTCGGGACTCCCCTCGAGAGTTCTTC
TRBV30,TRBD2,TRBJ2-3,NA,CAWRGSSGSPGGKQYF,TGTGCCTGGAGGGGGAGTAGCGGGAGCCCTGGGGGCAAGCAGTATTTT
TRBV2,NA,TRBJ2-5,NA,CASSVGSRAQYF,TGTGCCAGCAGTGTCGGGAGCCGAGCCCAGTACTTC
TRBV4-3,TRBD1,TRBJ2-7,NA,CASSQVAGGSVEQYF,TGCGCCAGCAGCCAAGTAGCAGGGGGTTCAGTAGAGCAGTACTTC
TRBV7-6,TRBD1,TRBJ1-2,NA,CASSSTGGKGGYTF,TGTGCCAGCAGCTCCACAGGGGGCAAAGGCGGCTACACCTTC
TRBV28,TRBD1,TRBJ1-1,NA,CASSLWSGGRNTEAFF,TGTGCCAGCAGTTTATGGTCAGGGGGCAGGAACACTGAAGCTTTCTTT
TRBV7-9,NA,TRBJ1-5,once,CASSLEGGNQPQHF,TGTGCCAGCAGCTTAGAAGGGGGCAATCAGCCCCAGCATTTT
TRBV15,NA,TRBJ2-3,NA,CATSREADTQYF,TGTGCCACCAGCAGAGAAGCGGATACGCAGTATTTT
TRBV7-3,NA,TRBJ2-3,NA,CASSIQGRADTQYF,TGTGCCAGCAGCATCCAGGGTCGGGCAGATACGCAGTATTTT
TRBV2,TRBD1,TRBJ1-5,NA,CASSKAWGQGRNQPQHF,TGTGCCAGCAGTAAAGCGTGGGGACAGGGCAGGAATCAGCCCCAGCATTTT
TRBV29-1,NA,TRBJ1-2,NA,CSATGNYGYTF,TGCAGCGCCACAGGGAACTATGGCTACACCTTC
TRBV6-4,NA,TRBJ2-5,NA,CASSSNAPLASKETQYF,TGTGCCAGCAGCTCTAATGCTCCCCTAGCGTCCAAAGAGACCCAGTACTTC
TRBV5-4,TRBD2,TRBJ2-1,NA,CASSLGTGTSVSYNEQFF,TGTGCCAGCAGCTTGGGTACCGGGACTAGCGTTTCCTACAATGAGCAGTTCTTC
TRBV7-3,TRBD2,TRBJ2-6,NA,CASSLNRGGPLGANVLTF,TGTGCCAGCAGCTTAAATCGCGGGGGGCCCCTCGGGGCCAACGTCCTGACTTTC
TRBV30,NA,TRBJ1-6,NA,CAWVKNRDNSPLHF,TGTGCCTGGGTGAAAAACAGGGATAATTCACCCCTCCACTTT
TRBV5-6,NA,TRBJ2-1,once,CASSWRGRRWGEQFF,TGTGCCAGCAGCTGGCGGGGCCGACGATGGGGTGAGCAGTTCTTC
TRBV30,NA,TRBJ1-5,NA,CAWSVTQNQPQHF,TGTGCCTGGAGTGTGACACAGAATCAGCCCCAGCATTTT
TRBV25-1,NA,TRBJ2-1,NA,CASRPHSSSYNEQFF,TGTGCCAGCAGGCCCCACTCGAGCTCCTACAATGAGCAGTTCTTC
TRBV18,TRBD1,TRBJ1-2,NA,CASSTRQGAGGYTF,TGTGCCAGCAGCACCCGACAGGGGGCCGGTGGCTACACCTTC
TRBV2,NA,TRBJ2-7,NA,CASSTHGQNYEQYF,TGTGCCAGCAGTACACACGGACAGAACTACGAGCAGTACTTC
TRBV5-4,NA,TRBJ2-5,NA,CASSEGGPQETQYF,TGTGCCAGCAGCGAAGGTGGGCCACAAGAGACCCAGTACTTC
TRBV19,TRBD1,TRBJ2-7,NA,CASSTDRGEQYF,TGTGCCAGTAGTACCGACAGGGGCGAGCAGTACTTC
TRBV4-1,NA,TRBJ2-3,NA,CASSQVPGQSYDTQYF,TGCGCCAGCAGCCAAGTCCCAGGACAGTCTTATGATACGCAGTATTTT
TRBV2,TRBD1,TRBJ2-6,NA,CASSRGQGAATGANVLTF,TGTGCCAGCAGTAGAGGACAGGGGGCGGCTACTGGGGCCAACGTCCTGACTTTC
TRBV19,NA,TRBJ1-5,NA,CASSRQVNQPQHF,TGTGCCAGTAGTAGACAGGTGAATCAGCCCCAGCATTTT
TRBV19,NA,TRBJ2-2,NA,CASRTRAGELFF,TGTGCCAGTAGGACTCGGGCCGGGGAGCTGTTTTTT
TRBV7-9,NA,TRBJ1-6,few,CASSSSDSPLHF,TGTGCCAGCAGCTCCTCGGATTCACCCCTCCACTTT
TRBV6-5,NA,TRBJ1-5,NA,CASSPTGNQPQHF,TGTGCCAGCAGTCCGACAGGTAATCAGCCCCAGCATTTT